The entry that follows covers one TCR beta chain sequence. This CDR3 is 17 amino acids long. The V and J ends lost 6 bases and 1 base, in that order; junction bases with no gene match: 12. CDR1 is LGHNA and CDR2 is YNFKEQ in the germline V gene. CD8+ and CD4+ T cells from blood underwent TCR beta sequencing. It was healthy donors who served as the controls, matched for age and sex. Negative magnetic isolation gave CD8+ and CD4+ cells; FACS enriched CD8+ TEMRA. The sample originates from a study of CD8 T cells in Susac syndrome. Reverse transcription used about 0.45 to 1 ug RNA and random hexamers. By means of immunoSEQ multiplex PCR, TCR beta CDR3 spanning 54 Vbeta and 13 Jbeta underwent amplification. TCRdb reprocessed the immunoSEQ multiplex PCR reads with MiXCR, giving one entry per CDR3 protein. The sample includes over 95,000 distinct CDR3 sequences, around 90% seen only once; the top ten take 0.13% to 0.15%.

The sequenced sample consisted of CD4+ T cells from PBMCs. The chain carries TRBV4-2 and TRBJ2-5; 9 bases align to TRBD2. The clonotype comes from a human donor in good health. CDR3: CASSYVDSGSPQETQYF. For the CDR3, the DNA is TGTGCCAGCAGTTACGTTGATAGCGGGAGTCCCCAAGAGACCCAGTACTTC.